Below, 4 T cell receptor beta chains from the same sample are listed, as sequenced in a study of tumor and adjacent non-tumor tissue in lung cancer (dated by TCRdb to the late 2010s). To prepare the library, multiplex PCR was applied. Instrument used: Illumina HiSeq 2500. Following protocols modified from ARM-PCR, the researchers constructed TCRbeta libraries through three rounds of nested PCR with primers (Table S4). Using fastp trimming at Q25 and MiXCR clonotype assembly, TCRdb reanalyzed the public sequencing data and kept in-frame beta chains. Entries are consolidated by CDR3 protein sequence, retaining the most common genes and DNA. Present in this sample are fewer than 100,000 distinct CDR3 sequences, 65% to 85% of which were seen just once. The top ten clones comprise about 54% of the sample. RNA was isolated from bulk, unsorted tissue, and RNA quality was assessed with a NanoDrop ND-1000 and an Agilent 2100. The normal lung samples consisted of distant non-tumor tissue collected more than 3 cm from the tumor edge.

Sequencing input: distant non-tumor lung tissue. The receptors stem from a man between 60 and 75 years old with non-small cell lung cancer.

A remark on this clonotype: The conserved phenylalanine or tryptophan is not found at the CDR3 terminus, so this likely reflects a read error. The rearrangement joins TRBV6-5 to TRBJ2-6; tentatively, D is TRBD2 (5 bases). CDR3 length: 17 residues. Germline CDR1 is MNHEY and CDR2 is SVGAGI. For the CDR3, the DNA is TGTGCCAGCAGCCTAGTGGGAGCCAGCTCTGGGTCCAACGTCCTGACTATC. Amino acid sequence: CASSLVGASSGSNVLTI.

The chain uses TRBV5-1 and TRBJ2-3; D is unresolved. V was cut by 6 bases and J by 7 bases, with 15 bases left in between. Germline V gives CDR1 SGHRS, CDR2 YFSETQ. CDR3 size: 13 residues. CDR3 region: CASNPTARNTQYF. As DNA, the CDR3 is TGCGCCAGCAACCCTACCGCGAGAAATACGCAGTATTTT.

With respect to this clonotype: The conserved phenylalanine or tryptophan normally closing the CDR3 is absent here, so this likely arose from a read error. The rearrangement joins TRBV11-2 to TRBJ2-5; D perhaps matches TRBD2 (7 bases). The CDR3 has 16 amino acids. Germline CDR1 reads SGHAT; CDR2 reads FQNNGV. CDR3 bases: TGTGACAGTAGCTCCACAATGGGGGGGCCAAATGAGACCCAGTACCTC. Amino acid sequence: CDSSSTMGGPNETQYL.

A remark on this clonotype: One junction end does not reproduce the germline sequence, and a read error may be involved. The chain couples TRBV10-2 to TRBJ1-5, with D uncertain. This CDR3 has 15 residues. Per the germline V gene, CDR1 is WSHSY and CDR2 is SAAADI. The DNA for the CDR3 is TGCGCCAGCAGCGAAGATCTCATTGGCAATCGGCCCCAGCATTTT. It specifies CASSEDLIGNRPQHF.